The next 20 T cell receptor beta chains were all read from a single sample in a study of graft-versus-host responses after intestinal transplantation. Clones were sequenced by immunoSEQ multiplex PCR, and TCRdb holds only the in-frame ones, with some missing. The data show 11,000 to 15,000 clones, about 34% seen once. The authors plated roughly 200,000 CFSE-labeled responder cells with roughly 200,000 irradiated, violet-dye-labeled stimulator cells. Sequences were derived from alloreactive CD8+ T cells from a mixed lymphocyte reaction culture, sampled before intestinal transplant. Subset given: CFSE-low proliferating T cells sorted from roughly six-day pre-transplant mixed lymphocyte reaction (GvH or HvG direction). These receptors were collected from a human patient who received an intestinal transplant.

This clone was detected only a few times. This chain connects TRBV4-3 to TRBJ1-1, with TRBD1 matching 9 bases. In germline, CDR1 is LGHNA, CDR2 YSLEER. With 4 bases clipped from V and 3 bases from J, the junction kept 6 bases outside the gene matches. This CDR3 comprises 15 residues. For the CDR3, the DNA is TGCGCCAGCAGCCCTGGGACAGGGAGCGACACTGAAGCTTTCTTT. Its translation: CASSPGTGSDTEAFF.

This clone appeared a few times. The chain couples TRBV27 to TRBJ2-3; 8 bases fit TRBD1. The V and J ends lost 6 bases and 2 bases, in that order; junction bases with no gene match: 7. Germline-derived CDR1 and CDR2 are MNHEY and SMNVEV (reference sequence). The CDR3 covers 15 residues. The CDR3 protein is CASSPWTGYTDTQYF. CDR3 bases: TGTGCCAGCAGCCCCTGGACAGGGTACACAGATACGCAGTATTTT.

The chain couples TRBV4-1 to TRBJ1-1, with D possibly being TRBD1 (5 bases). Per the germline V gene, CDR1 is MGHRA and CDR2 is YSYEKL. The CDR3 loop spans 15 amino acids. V lost 4 bases, J lost 0 bases, and 12 bases lay in between. The CDR3 loop is CASSPMEGLNTEAFF. The CDR3 DNA is TGCGCCAGCAGCCCAATGGAGGGGTTGAACACTGAAGCTTTCTTT.

V and J are TRBV7-9 and TRBJ1-1; TRBD1 might be the D (5 bases). V was cut by 5 bases and J by 6 bases, with 10 bases left in between. This CDR3 region has 12 residues. CDR1 and CDR2 from the germline V gene are SEHNR and FQNEAQ (reference sequence). The CDR3 is CASSDRSPEAFF. The CDR3 DNA sequence: TGTGCCAGCAGCGACAGATCACCTGAAGCTTTCTTT.

The chain uses TRBV14 and TRBJ2-5, with TRBD1 matching 8 bases. TRBJ2-7 matches the DNA end more closely, so the J call is doubtful. The CDR3 extends over 14 amino acids. Germline loops: CDR1 SGHDN, CDR2 FVKESK. The CDR3 DNA reads TGTGCCAGCAGCCCAATCGGACAGGGCAACGAGCAGTACTTC. As protein: CASSPIGQGNEQYF.

This clone was seen a handful of times. The V call is TRBV7-9, the J call TRBJ1-1; tentatively, D is TRBD1 (6 bases). Germline V gene data show CDR1 as SEHNR and CDR2 as FQNEAQ (reference sequence). Trimming left V 1 base short and J 1 base short, with 7 bases between. The CDR3 spans 14 residues. The CDR3 loop is CASSLVDRNTEAFF. The CDR3 DNA is TGTGCCAGCAGCTTAGTGGACAGGAACACTGAAGCTTTCTTT. The variable domain in full, with the rest retrieved from reference TRBV7-9 and TRBJ1-1, is DTGVSQNPRHKITKRGQNVTFRCDPISEHNRLYWYRQTLGQGPEFLTYFQNEAQLEKSRLLSDRFSAERPKGSFSTLEIQRTEQGDSAMYLCASSLVDRNTEAFFGQGTRLTVV.

In its sample, this clone was seen a few times. The J gene is TRBJ1-2, the V gene TRBV9; TRBD1 agrees at 9 bases. Germline loops: CDR1 SGDLS, CDR2 YYNGEE. J gave up 4 bases and V 3 bases, and 7 bases lay outside the gene matches. CDR3 length: 15 amino acids. This CDR3 reads CASSAQGAPSYGYTF. DNA for the CDR3: TGTGCCAGCAGCGCACAGGGGGCTCCCTCCTATGGCTACACCTTC.

V and J are TRBV30 and TRBJ1-1; D call uncertain. V lost 2 bases and J 7 bases, leaving 20 bases between the germline ends. The CDR3 runs 15 residues. Per germline, CDR1 GTSNPN and CDR2 SVGIG (reference sequence). For the CDR3, the DNA is TGTGCCTGGAGTACCTCGCGAGAAAGTTATGTTGAAGCTTTCTTT. Translating it yields CAWSTSRESYVEAFF.

V is TRBV30 and J is TRBJ1-1, with D maybe TRBD1 (5 bases). V was shortened by 3 bases and J by 3 bases, with 11 bases between the two germline ends. The length of the CDR3 is 13 residues. In germline, CDR1 is GTSNPN, CDR2 SVGIG (reference sequence). The CDR3: CAWSQGRYTEAFF. As DNA, the CDR3 is TGTGCCTGGAGCCAGGGAAGGTACACTGAAGCTTTCTTT.

The gene calls are TRBV25-1 and TRBJ2-7, with 7 bases lining up with TRBD1. Per the germline V gene, CDR1 is MGHDK and CDR2 is SYGVNS. J gave up 6 bases and V 1 base, and 3 bases lay outside the gene matches. This CDR3 region has 13 residues. The CDR3 here is CASSEFDRVEQYF. Written as DNA, the CDR3 is TGTGCCAGCAGTGAATTCGACAGGGTCGAGCAGTACTTC.

Only a few counts were recorded for this clone. V usage is TRBV27 and J usage is TRBJ2-7; 7 bases are shared with TRBD1. The CDR3 extends over 13 amino acids. Trimming removed 6 bases from V and 6 bases from J; junction bases left unmatched: 8. Germline CDR1 and CDR2: MNHEY and SMNVEV (reference sequence). The CDR3, as DNA: TGTGCCAGCAGACCACAGGGGATCGGCGAGCAGTACTTC. This gives the protein CASRPQGIGEQYF.

The V and J genes are TRBV7-9 and TRBJ1-1; D is undetermined. Germline V lookup: CDR1 SEHNR, CDR2 FQNEAQ (reference sequence). V gave up 10 bases and J gave up 5 bases, with 14 bases separating them. This CDR3 is built from 12 residues. CDR3 sequence: CATLSPVTEAFF. CDR3 in DNA: TGTGCCACCCTCTCACCGGTTACTGAAGCTTTCTTT.

This clone was counted only a few times. This specimen includes other DNA sequences encoding the same CDR3. The chain combines TRBV30 with TRBJ2-7; 10 bases are a match to TRBD1. The CDR3 spans 14 residues. Unmatched junction bases numbered 1, after V lost 0 bases and J lost 2 bases. Germline loops: CDR1 GTSNPN, CDR2 SVGIG (reference sequence). The CDR3 region has the DNA TGTGCCTGGAGTGTAGGGACAGGGGCCTACGAGCAGTACTTC. It is translated as CAWSVGTGAYEQYF. The variable domain in full, completed from reference TRBV30 and TRBJ2-7, reads SQTIHQWPATLVQPVGSPLSLECTVEGTSNPNLYWYRQAAGRGLQLLFYSVGIGQISSEVPQNLSASRPQDRQFILSSKKLLLSDSGFYLCAWSVGTGAYEQYFGPGTRLTVT.

This clone has a handful of counts. The V call is TRBV15, the J call TRBJ2-2; a weak D match, TRBD1 (5 bases). Per germline, CDR1 LNHNV and CDR2 YYDKDF (reference sequence). This CDR3 has 16 amino acids. Trimming took off 0 bases at V and 1 base at J, with 9 bases between the two ends. For the CDR3, the DNA is TGTGCCACCAGCAGAGATGGGCAGGGGAACACCGGGGAGCTGTTTTTT. This sequence encodes CATSRDGQGNTGELFF.

The chain uses TRBV27 and TRBJ2-7, with D perhaps matching TRBD2 (5 bases). Germline V CDR1 and CDR2: MNHEY, SMNVEV (reference sequence). V was pared by 2 bases and J by 5 bases, with 10 bases between. The CDR3 is 13 amino acids. CDR3 region: CASSLVVGNEQYF. In DNA form, the CDR3 reads TGTGCCAGCAGTTTAGTTGTCGGGAACGAGCAGTACTTC.

The J gene is TRBJ2-2, the V gene TRBV11-3; D call uncertain. The CDR3 runs to 16 residues. Germline-derived CDR1 and CDR2 are SGHNT and YENEEA. V was pared by 5 bases and J by 1 base, with 14 bases between. For the CDR3, the DNA is TGTGCCAGCAGCATTCCCGGCAGGTTGAACACCGGGGAGCTGTTTTTT. It yields the protein CASSIPGRLNTGELFF.

Relative to its sample, this clone is medium-sized. V gene TRBV6-1 combines with J gene TRBJ1-3; D gene unclear. This CDR3 contains 11 residues. Trimming cost V 8 bases and J 9 bases, with 11 bases left between them. The germline V gene encodes CDR1 MNHNS and CDR2 SASEGT. As DNA, the CDR3 is TGTGCCAGCCGAATGGAGGGCACCATATATTTT. This codes for CASRMEGTIYF.

V gene TRBV11-2 combines with J gene TRBJ1-1; 10 nucleotides match TRBD1. The germline V gene encodes CDR1 SGHAT and CDR2 FQNNGV. This CDR3 spans 17 amino acids. The V gene end was trimmed by 3 bases and the J gene end by 1 base; junction bases not matched to a gene: 8. CDR3: CASSFTYGDRGNTEAFF. The CDR3 DNA sequence: TGTGCCAGCAGCTTTACATATGGGGACAGGGGGAACACTGAAGCTTTCTTT.

This clone was detected a few times. The CDR3 region is CASSPFSGAYEQYF. The CDR3 DNA sequence: TGTGCCAGCAGTCCCTTCAGCGGAGCCTACGAGCAGTACTTC. The chain carries TRBV6-1 and TRBJ2-7; possibly TRBD2 for D (5 bases). The CDR3 contains 14 residues. CDR1 is MNHNS, CDR2 SASEGT, per germline. V was shortened by 5 bases and J by 2 bases, with 13 bases between the two germline ends.

Written as DNA, the CDR3 is TGTGCCAGCGACGGGACTAGCGGGGGGGCACGGAATGAGCAGTTCTTC. Translated: CASDGTSGGARNEQFF. V usage is TRBV11-2 and J usage is TRBJ2-1, with 16 bases matching TRBD2. The CDR3 covers 16 residues. Germline V CDR1 and CDR2: SGHAT, FQNNGV. V gave up 8 bases and J gave up 7 bases; unmatched junction bases: 8.